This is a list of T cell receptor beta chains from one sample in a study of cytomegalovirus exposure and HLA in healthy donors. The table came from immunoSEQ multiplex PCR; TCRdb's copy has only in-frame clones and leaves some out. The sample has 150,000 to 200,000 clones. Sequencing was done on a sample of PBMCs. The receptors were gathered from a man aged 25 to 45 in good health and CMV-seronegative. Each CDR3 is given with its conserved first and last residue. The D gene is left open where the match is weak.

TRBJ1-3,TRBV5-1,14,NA,CASSFLDMGNTIYF,TGCGCCAGCAGCTTCCTGGACATGGGAAACACCATATATTTT
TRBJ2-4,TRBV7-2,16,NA,CASSAGLPVGKNIQYF,TGTGCCAGCAGCGCAGGACTACCCGTGGGCAAAAACATTCAGTACTTC
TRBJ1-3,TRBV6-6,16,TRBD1,CASSSYRDSSGNTIYF,TGTGCCAGCAGTTCCTACCGGGACAGCTCTGGAAACACCATATATTTT
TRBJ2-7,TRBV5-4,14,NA,CASSLDIISYEQYF,TGTGCCAGCAGCTTGGACATTATCTCCTACGAGCAGTACTTC
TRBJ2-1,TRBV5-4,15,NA,CASRPTAMSYNEQFF,TGTGCCAGCAGGCCGACAGCCATGTCCTACAATGAGCAGTTCTTC
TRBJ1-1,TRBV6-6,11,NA,CASSPNTEAFF,TGTGCCAGCAGTCCAAACACTGAAGCTTTCTTT
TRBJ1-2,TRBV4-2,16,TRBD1,CASSQEFDRGDYGYTF,TGTGCCAGCAGCCAGGAATTCGACAGGGGAGACTATGGCTACACCTTC
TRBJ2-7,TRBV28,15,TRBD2,CASSLFSGSMAEQYF,TGTGCCAGCAGTTTATTTAGCGGGAGTATGGCCGAGCAGTACTTC
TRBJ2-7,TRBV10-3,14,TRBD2,CAISGLAGGYEQYF,TGTGCCATCAGTGGACTAGCGGGAGGCTACGAGCAGTACTTC
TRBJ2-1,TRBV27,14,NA,CASSFWAGSNEQFF,TGTGCCAGCAGTTTTTGGGCCGGGAGCAATGAGCAGTTCTTC
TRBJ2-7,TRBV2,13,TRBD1,CASSLGQVYEQYF,TGTGCCAGCAGTCTCGGACAGGTCTACGAGCAGTACTTC
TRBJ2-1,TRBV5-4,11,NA,CASRGTEEQFF,TGTGCCAGCAGGGGGACTGAGGAGCAGTTCTTC
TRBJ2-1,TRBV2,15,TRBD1,CASSDPQGAYNEQFF,TGTGCCAGCAGTGACCCACAGGGGGCATACAATGAGCAGTTCTTC
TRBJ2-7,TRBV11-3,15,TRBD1,CASSLPGQGFYEQYF,TGTGCCAGCAGCCTCCCAGGACAGGGTTTCTACGAGCAGTACTTC
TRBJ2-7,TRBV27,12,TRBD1,CASSPDRVGQYF,TGTGCCAGCAGTCCCGACAGGGTCGGGCAGTACTTC
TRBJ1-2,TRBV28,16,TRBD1,CASSLTGGFWNYGYTF,TGTGCCAGCAGTTTGACAGGGGGCTTTTGGAACTATGGCTACACCTTC
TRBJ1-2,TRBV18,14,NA,CASSVGGANYGYTF,TGTGCCAGCTCAGTAGGAGGAGCTAACTATGGCTACACCTTC
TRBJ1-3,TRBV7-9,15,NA,CASSFGRAMGNTIYF,TGTGCCAGCAGTTTCGGCAGGGCCATGGGAAACACCATATATTTT
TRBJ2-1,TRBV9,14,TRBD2,CASSPAGQYNEQFF,TGTGCCAGCTCCCCAGCGGGGCAATACAATGAGCAGTTCTTC
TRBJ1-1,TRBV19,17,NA,CASSPQHGSTTNSEAFF,TGTGCCAGTAGTCCCCAACACGGGTCCACAACTAATTCTGAAGCTTTCTTT
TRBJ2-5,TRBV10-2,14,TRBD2,CASSGFRTRETQYF,TGCGCCAGCAGTGGTTTTAGGACTAGAGAGACCCAGTACTTC
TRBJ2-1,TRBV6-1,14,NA,CASTGVDGYNEQFF,TGTGCCAGCACGGGGGTCGATGGCTACAATGAGCAGTTCTTC
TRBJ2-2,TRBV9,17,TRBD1,CASSKSGTGGLTGELFF,TGTGCCAGCAGCAAGTCCGGGACAGGGGGTTTGACCGGGGAGCTGTTTTTT
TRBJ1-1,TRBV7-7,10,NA,CASRNTEAFF,TGTGCCAGCCGGAACACTGAAGCTTTCTTT
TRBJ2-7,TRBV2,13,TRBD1,CASYRDSTYEQYF,TGTGCCAGCTACCGGGACAGTACCTACGAGCAGTACTTC
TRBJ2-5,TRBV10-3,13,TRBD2,CAITRERGETQYF,TGTGCCATCACGCGGGAGCGGGGAGAGACCCAGTACTTC
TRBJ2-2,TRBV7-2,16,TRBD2,CASSLTSDPGIGELFF,TGTGCCAGCAGCCTTACTAGCGACCCCGGCATCGGGGAGCTGTTTTTT
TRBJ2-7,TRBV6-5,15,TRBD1,CASSYSRGQVYEQYF,TGTGCCAGCAGTTACAGTAGGGGACAGGTCTACGAGCAGTACTTC
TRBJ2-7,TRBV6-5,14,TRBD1,CASSAGDRTSVQYF,TGTGCCAGCAGCGCAGGGGACAGGACAAGTGTGCAGTACTTC
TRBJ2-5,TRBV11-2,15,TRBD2,CASSLTSGGVETQYF,TGTGCCAGCAGCTTGACTAGCGGGGGTGTAGAGACCCAGTACTTC
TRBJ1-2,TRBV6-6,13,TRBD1,CASSSSIGQESTF,TGTGCCAGCAGTTCCTCTATTGGACAGGAGTCCACCTTC
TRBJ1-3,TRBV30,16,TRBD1,CAWGGKGANSGNTIYF,TGTGCCTGGGGCGGGAAGGGGGCCAACTCTGGAAACACCATATATTTT
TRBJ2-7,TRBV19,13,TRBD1,CASSTNRGNEQYF,TGTGCCAGTAGTACTAACAGGGGAAACGAGCAGTACTTC
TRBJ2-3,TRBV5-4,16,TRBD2,CASSLTRGGRSDTQYF,TGTGCCAGCAGCTTGACGCGGGGGGGCCGATCAGATACGCAGTATTTT
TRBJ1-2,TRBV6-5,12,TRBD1,CASSYSGQSYTF,TGTGCCAGCAGTTACTCGGGACAGTCGTACACCTTC
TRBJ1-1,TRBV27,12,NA,CASSWGGGEAFF,TGTGCCAGCAGTTGGGGCGGTGGTGAAGCTTTCTTT
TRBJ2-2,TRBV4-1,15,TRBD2,CASSQGLAYTGELFF,TGCGCCAGCAGCCAAGGACTAGCTTACACCGGGGAGCTGTTTTTT
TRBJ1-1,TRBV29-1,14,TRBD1,CSVAGQGGDTEAFF,TGCAGCGTTGCTGGACAGGGTGGGGACACTGAAGCTTTCTTT
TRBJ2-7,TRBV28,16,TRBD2,CASSLLTSGTFYEQYF,TGTGCCAGCAGTCTCCTCACTAGCGGGACCTTCTACGAGCAGTACTTC
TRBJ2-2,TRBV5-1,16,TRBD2,CASSRSSGRSTGELFF,TGCGCCAGCAGTCGGTCTAGCGGGAGGTCCACCGGGGAGCTGTTTTTT
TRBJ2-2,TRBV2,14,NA,CASKGGSNTGELFF,TGTGCCAGCAAAGGGGGTAGTAACACCGGGGAGCTGTTTTTT
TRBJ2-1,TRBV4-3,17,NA,CASSQDYGTSLHYEQFF,TGCGCCAGCAGCCAAGATTACGGGACTTCCCTACACTATGAGCAGTTCTTC
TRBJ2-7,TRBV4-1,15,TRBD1,CASSKQGPFSYEQYF,TGCGCCAGCAGCAAACAGGGGCCTTTCTCCTACGAGCAGTACTTC
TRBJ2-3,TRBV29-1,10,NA,CSVTADTQYF,TGCAGCGTGACAGCAGATACGCAGTATTTT
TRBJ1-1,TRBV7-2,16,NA,CASSLRLRAHTPEAFF,TGTGCCAGCAGCTTAAGATTGAGGGCTCACACTCCTGAAGCTTTCTTT
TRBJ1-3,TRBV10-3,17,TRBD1,CAISESGGQRISNTIYF,TGTGCCATCAGTGAGTCGGGGGGACAGCGTATATCGAACACCATATATTTT
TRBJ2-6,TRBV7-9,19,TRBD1,CASSLKKGDRIAGANVLTF,TGTGCCAGCAGCTTAAAAAAGGGGGACAGGATAGCTGGGGCCAACGTCCTGACTTTC
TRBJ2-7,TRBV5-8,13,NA,CASSVKRGYEQYF,TGTGCCAGCAGCGTGAAACGAGGGTACGAGCAGTACTTC
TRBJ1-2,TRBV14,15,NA,CASSQAITGLHGYTF,TGTGCCAGCAGCCAAGCGATTACAGGGTTGCATGGCTACACCTTC
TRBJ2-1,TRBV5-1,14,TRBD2,CASTGTSGYNEQFF,TGCGCCAGCACCGGGACTAGCGGTTACAATGAGCAGTTCTTC
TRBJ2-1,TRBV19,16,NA,CASSITRPPLNNEQFF,TGTGCCAGTAGCATAACTAGGCCTCCCTTAAACAATGAGCAGTTCTTC
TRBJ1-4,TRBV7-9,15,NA,CASSQWGATNEKLFF,TGTGCCAGCAGCCAGTGGGGAGCAACTAATGAAAAACTGTTTTTT
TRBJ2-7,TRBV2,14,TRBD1,CASSDWTGANEQYF,TGTGCCAGCAGTGATTGGACAGGGGCGAACGAGCAGTACTTC
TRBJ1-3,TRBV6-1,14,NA,CASMPGLSGNTIYF,TGTGCCAGCATGCCAGGGCTATCTGGAAACACCATATATTTT
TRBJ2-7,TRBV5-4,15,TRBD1,CASSLGTVPSYEQYF,TGTGCCAGCAGCCTGGGGACAGTCCCCTCCTACGAGCAGTACTTC